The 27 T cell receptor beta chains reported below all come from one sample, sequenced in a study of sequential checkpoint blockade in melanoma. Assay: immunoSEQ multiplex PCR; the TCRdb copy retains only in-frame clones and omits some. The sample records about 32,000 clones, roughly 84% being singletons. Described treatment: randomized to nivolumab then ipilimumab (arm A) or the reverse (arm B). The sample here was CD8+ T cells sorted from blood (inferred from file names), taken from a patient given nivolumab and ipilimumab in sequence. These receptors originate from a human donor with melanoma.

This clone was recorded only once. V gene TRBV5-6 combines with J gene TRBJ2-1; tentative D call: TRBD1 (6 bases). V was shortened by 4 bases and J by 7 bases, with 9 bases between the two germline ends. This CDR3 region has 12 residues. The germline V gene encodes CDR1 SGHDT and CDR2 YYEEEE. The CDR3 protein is CASSPDRNEQFF. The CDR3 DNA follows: TGTGCCAGCAGCCCGGACAGAAATGAGCAGTTCTTC.

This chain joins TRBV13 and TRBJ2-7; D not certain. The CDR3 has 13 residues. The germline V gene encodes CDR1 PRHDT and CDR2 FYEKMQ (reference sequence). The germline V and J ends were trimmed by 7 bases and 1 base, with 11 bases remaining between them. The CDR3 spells CASTTAVSYEQYF. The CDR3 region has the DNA TGTGCCAGCACCACGGCGGTGTCCTACGAGCAGTACTTC.

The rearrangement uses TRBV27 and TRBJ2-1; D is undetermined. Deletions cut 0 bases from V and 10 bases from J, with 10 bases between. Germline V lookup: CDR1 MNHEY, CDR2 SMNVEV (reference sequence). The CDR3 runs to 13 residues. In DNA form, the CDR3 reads TGTGCCAGCAGTTTATCTCGCCTCGGGGAGCAGTTCTTC. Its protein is CASSLSRLGEQFF.

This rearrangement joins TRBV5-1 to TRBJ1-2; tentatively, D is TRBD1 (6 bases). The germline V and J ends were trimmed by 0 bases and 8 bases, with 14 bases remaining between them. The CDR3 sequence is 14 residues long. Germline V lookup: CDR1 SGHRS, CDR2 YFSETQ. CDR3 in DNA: TGCGCCAGCAGCTTGGAACCTAGGGACATAGGCTACACCTTC. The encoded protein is CASSLEPRDIGYTF.

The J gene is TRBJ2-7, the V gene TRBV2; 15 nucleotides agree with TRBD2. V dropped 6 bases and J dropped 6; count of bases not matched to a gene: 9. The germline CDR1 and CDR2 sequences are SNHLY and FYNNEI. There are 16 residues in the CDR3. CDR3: CASRHRTSGRAPEQYF. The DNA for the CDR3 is TGTGCCAGCAGGCATAGGACTAGCGGGAGGGCCCCCGAGCAGTACTTC.

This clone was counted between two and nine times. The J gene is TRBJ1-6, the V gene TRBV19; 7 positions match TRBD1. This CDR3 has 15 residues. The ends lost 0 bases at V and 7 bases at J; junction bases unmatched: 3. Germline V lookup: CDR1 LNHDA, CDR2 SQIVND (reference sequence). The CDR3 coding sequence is TGTGCCAGTAGTATAGATGGGGACAGCAATTCACCCCTCCACTTT. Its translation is CASSIDGDSNSPLHF. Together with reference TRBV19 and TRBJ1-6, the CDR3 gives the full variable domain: DGGITQSPKYLFRKEGQNVTLSCEQNLNHDAMYWYRQDPGQGLRLIYYSQIVNDFQKGDIAEGYSVSREKKESFPLTVTSAQKNPTAFYLCASSIDGDSNSPLHFGNGTRLTVT.

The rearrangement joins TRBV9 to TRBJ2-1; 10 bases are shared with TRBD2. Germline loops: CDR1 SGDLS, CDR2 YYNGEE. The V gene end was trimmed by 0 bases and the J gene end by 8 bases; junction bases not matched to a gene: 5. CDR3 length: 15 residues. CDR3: CASSVASGSNYEQFF. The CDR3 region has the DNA TGTGCCAGCAGCGTAGCTAGCGGGAGTAACTATGAGCAGTTCTTC.

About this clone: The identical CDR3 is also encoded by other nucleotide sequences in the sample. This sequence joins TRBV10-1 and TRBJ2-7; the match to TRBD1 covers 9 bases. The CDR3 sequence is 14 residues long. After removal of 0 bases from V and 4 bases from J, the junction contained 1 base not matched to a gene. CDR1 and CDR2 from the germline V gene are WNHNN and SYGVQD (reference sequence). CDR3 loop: CASSESGTGYEQYF. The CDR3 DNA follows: TGCGCCAGCAGTGAGTCCGGGACAGGGTACGAGCAGTACTTC.

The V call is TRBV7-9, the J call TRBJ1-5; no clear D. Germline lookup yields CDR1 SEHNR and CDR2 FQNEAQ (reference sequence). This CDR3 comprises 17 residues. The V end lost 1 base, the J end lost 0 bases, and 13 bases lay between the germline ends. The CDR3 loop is CASSLDRPLGSNQPQHF. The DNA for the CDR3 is TGTGCCAGCAGCTTAGACAGACCCTTAGGTAGCAATCAGCCCCAGCATTTT.

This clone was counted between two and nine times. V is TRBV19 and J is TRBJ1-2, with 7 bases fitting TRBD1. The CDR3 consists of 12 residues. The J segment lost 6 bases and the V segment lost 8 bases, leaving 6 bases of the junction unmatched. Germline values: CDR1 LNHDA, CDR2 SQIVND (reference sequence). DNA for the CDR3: TGTGCCAGTTACTCCGGACAGGATGGCTACACCTTC. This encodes CASYSGQDGYTF.

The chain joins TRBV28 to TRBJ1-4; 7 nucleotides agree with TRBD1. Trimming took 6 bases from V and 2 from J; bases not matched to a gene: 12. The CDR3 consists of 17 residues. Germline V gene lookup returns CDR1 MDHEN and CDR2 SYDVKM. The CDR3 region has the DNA TGTGCCAGCAGAAGACAGGGACCCTTTATCACTAATGAAAAACTGTTTTTT. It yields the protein CASRRQGPFITNEKLFF.

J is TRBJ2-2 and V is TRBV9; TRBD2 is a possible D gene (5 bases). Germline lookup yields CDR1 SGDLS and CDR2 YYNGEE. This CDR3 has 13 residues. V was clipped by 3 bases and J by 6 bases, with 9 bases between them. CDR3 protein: CASSEARAGELFF. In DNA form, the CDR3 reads TGTGCCAGCAGCGAAGCGAGGGCCGGGGAGCTGTTTTTT.

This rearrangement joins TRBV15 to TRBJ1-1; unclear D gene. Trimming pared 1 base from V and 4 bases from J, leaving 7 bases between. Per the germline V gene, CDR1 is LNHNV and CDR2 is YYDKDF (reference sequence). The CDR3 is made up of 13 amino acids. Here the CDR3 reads CATSRGEVTEAFF. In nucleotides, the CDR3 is TGTGCCACCAGCAGAGGGGAGGTCACTGAAGCTTTCTTT.

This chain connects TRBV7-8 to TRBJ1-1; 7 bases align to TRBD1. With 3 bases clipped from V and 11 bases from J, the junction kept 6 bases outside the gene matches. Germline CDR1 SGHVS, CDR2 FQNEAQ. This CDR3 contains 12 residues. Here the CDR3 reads CASSFDRVTAFF. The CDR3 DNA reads TGTGCCAGCAGCTTCGACAGGGTAACGGCTTTCTTT.

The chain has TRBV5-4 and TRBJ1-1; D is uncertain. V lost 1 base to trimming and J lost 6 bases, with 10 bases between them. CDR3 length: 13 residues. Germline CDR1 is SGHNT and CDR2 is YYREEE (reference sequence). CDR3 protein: CASSLTGFAEAFF. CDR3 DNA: TGTGCCAGCAGCTTGACGGGATTCGCTGAAGCTTTCTTT.

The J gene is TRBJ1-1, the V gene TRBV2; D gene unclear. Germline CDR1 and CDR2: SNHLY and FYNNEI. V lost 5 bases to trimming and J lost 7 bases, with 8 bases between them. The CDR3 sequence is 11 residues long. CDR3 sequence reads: CASSPGIEAFF. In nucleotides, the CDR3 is TGTGCCAGCAGTCCCGGGATTGAAGCTTTCTTT.

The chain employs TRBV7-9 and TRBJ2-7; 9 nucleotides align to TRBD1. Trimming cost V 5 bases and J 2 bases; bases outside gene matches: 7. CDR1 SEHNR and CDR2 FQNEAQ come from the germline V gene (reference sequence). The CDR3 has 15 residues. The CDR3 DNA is TGTGCCAGCAGCCGCCCGGGACAGGGTACCTACGAGCAGTACTTC. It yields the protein CASSRPGQGTYEQYF.

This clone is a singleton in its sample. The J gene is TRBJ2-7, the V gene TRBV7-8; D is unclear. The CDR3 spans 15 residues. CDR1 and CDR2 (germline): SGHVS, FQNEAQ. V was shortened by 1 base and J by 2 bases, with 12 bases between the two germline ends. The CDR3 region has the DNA TGTGCCAGCAGCTTAGAGTATCAGGAAACCTACGAGCAGTACTTC. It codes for CASSLEYQETYEQYF.

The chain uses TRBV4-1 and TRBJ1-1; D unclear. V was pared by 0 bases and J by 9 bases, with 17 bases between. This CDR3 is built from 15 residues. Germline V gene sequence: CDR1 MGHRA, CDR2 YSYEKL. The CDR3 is CASSQEEGGNPQAFF. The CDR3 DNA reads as TGCGCCAGCAGCCAAGAAGAGGGCGGCAACCCCCAAGCTTTCTTT.

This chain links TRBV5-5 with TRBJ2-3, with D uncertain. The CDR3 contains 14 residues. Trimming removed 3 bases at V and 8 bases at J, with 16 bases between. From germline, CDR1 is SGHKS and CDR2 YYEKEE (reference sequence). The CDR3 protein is CASSSERTAGTQYF. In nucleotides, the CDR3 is TGTGCCAGCAGCTCCGAAAGAACAGCCGGTACGCAGTATTTT.

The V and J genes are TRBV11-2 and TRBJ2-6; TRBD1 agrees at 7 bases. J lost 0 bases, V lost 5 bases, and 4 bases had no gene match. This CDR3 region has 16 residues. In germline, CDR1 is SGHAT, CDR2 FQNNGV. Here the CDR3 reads CASSVTGVSGANVLTF. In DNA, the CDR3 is TGTGCCAGCAGCGTAACAGGGGTCTCTGGGGCCAACGTCCTGACTTTC.

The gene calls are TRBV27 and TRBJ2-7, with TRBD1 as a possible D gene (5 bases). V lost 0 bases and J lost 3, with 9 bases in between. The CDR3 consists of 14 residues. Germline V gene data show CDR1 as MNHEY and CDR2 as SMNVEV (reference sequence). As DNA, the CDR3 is TGTGCCAGCAGTTTATCCGCAGGGAACTACGAGCAGTACTTC. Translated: CASSLSAGNYEQYF.

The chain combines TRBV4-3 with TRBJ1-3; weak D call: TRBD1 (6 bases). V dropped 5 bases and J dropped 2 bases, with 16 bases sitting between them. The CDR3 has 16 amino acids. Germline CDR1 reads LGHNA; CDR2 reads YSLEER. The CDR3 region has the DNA TGCGCCAGCAGCTCTAAAAGGTACAGGGCTGGAAACACCATATATTTT. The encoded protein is CASSSKRYRAGNTIYF.

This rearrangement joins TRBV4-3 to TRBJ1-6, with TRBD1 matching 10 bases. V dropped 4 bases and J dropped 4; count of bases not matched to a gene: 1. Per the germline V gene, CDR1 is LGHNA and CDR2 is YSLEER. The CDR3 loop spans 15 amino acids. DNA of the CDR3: TGCGCCAGCAGCCCGGGACAGGGGTATAATTCACCCCTCCACTTT. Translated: CASSPGQGYNSPLHF.

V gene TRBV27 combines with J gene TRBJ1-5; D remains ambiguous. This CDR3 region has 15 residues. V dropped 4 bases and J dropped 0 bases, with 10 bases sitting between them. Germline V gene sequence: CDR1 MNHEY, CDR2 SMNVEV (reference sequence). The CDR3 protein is CASSSLRYSNQPQHF. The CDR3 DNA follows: TGTGCCAGCAGTTCCCTCCGGTATAGCAATCAGCCCCAGCATTTT.

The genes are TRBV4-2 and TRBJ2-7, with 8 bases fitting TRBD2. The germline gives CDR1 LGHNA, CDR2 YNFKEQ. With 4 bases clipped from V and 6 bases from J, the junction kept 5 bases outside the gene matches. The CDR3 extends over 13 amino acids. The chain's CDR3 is CASSPKTSVEQYF. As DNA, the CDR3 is TGTGCCAGCAGCCCCAAGACTAGCGTCGAGCAGTACTTC.

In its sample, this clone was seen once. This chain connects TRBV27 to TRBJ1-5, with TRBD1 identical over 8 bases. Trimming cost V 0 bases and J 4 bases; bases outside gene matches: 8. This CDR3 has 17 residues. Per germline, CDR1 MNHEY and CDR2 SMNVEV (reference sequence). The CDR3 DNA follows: TGTGCCAGCAGTTTATCTCGACAGGGGCGTATGAATCAGCCCCAGCATTTT. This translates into CASSLSRQGRMNQPQHF.